The rows below give T cell receptor beta chains drawn from one sample of a study of cytomegalovirus exposure and HLA in healthy donors. Assay used: immunoSEQ multiplex PCR; TCRdb lists only in-frame clones, some missing. The sample lists a few hundred thousand clones, approximately 81% seen once, with around 2.8% in the top ten. Sequenced input: PBMCs. The receptors stem from a man aged 30 to 45 in good health and CMV-seronegative. Both conserved end residues are part of each CDR3. Fields, in order: CDR3 protein, J gene, V gene.

CASSWRSDYGETQYF	TRBJ2-5	TRBV5-1
CASSRQGASMNTEAFF	TRBJ1-1	TRBV18
CASSPLRGGASIDEQFF	TRBJ2-1	TRBV4-1
CASSQEGGLGSGSHNEQFF	TRBJ2-1	TRBV4-1
CASSLVLAEGLQYF	TRBJ2-3	TRBV7-2
CASSLDGTVASYEQYF	NA	TRBV5-1
CASSFSLGQGNQPQHF	TRBJ1-5	TRBV5-8
CAIRGQGNTEAFF	TRBJ1-1	TRBV10-3
CASSVDRQGEQFF	TRBJ2-1	TRBV9
CASSPDSFSYEQYF	TRBJ2-7	TRBV6-5
CASSLDASMTETQYF	TRBJ2-5	TRBV7-2
CASSPSTASSYEQYF	TRBJ2-7	TRBV18
CASSPVTNYGYTF	TRBJ1-2	TRBV7-8
CASSHQGGTNTGELFF	TRBJ2-2	TRBV7-2
CASSLVVGLAGGPSYEQYF	TRBJ2-7	TRBV7-2
CATQGAGNYGYTF	TRBJ1-2	TRBV15
CASSSGQYTDTQYF	TRBJ2-3	TRBV7-6
CASSQHRGYIDEQFF	TRBJ2-1	TRBV4-3
CASSLDRLSYNEQFF	TRBJ2-1	TRBV7-6
CASSEGTRTKTYEQYF	TRBJ2-7	TRBV5-6
CASREQVGKQPQHF	TRBJ1-5	TRBV10-2
CASSVGGSFSYEQYF	TRBJ2-7	TRBV9
CSGVGLNTGELFF	TRBJ2-2	TRBV29-1
CASSPGSGVRRETQYF	TRBJ2-5	TRBV19
CATSREGRAVWEQFF	TRBJ2-1	TRBV15
CASSIAQGLSTGELFF	TRBJ2-2	TRBV27
CASSVGQNTGELFF	NA	TRBV9
CASSPWEDQPQHF	TRBJ1-5	TRBV19
CASSLWDRGAGELFF	TRBJ2-2	TRBV7-9
CASSVGTGRYNEQFF	TRBJ2-1	TRBV5-1
CASTSGDFTDTQYF	TRBJ2-3	TRBV28
CASSEGTGLRGYTF	TRBJ1-2	TRBV6-1
CASSPGGTDTQYF	TRBJ2-3	TRBV5-1
CASSGLAGGPQGIGEQYF	TRBJ2-7	TRBV2
CASSPQGGLSTDTQYF	TRBJ2-3	TRBV6-6
CASSQDSFVSPLHF	TRBJ1-6	TRBV2
CASSSGLAGGSSHEQYF	TRBJ2-7	TRBV5-1
CASSPDRVQPQHF	TRBJ1-5	TRBV7-2
CASSPDLTYEQYF	TRBJ2-7	TRBV7-9
CASTHPKGVYTF	TRBJ1-2	TRBV6-5
CATKHPGHPYEQYF	TRBJ2-7	TRBV27
CASSHGTSEQYF	TRBJ2-7	TRBV14
CASRLGGTGGLGYTF	TRBJ1-2	TRBV6-5
CASSSGRTDEKLFF	TRBJ1-4	TRBV6-6
CASSLIGGTGLNEQFF	TRBJ2-1	TRBV7-2
CASSPGLSGNTIYF	TRBJ1-3	TRBV7-2
CASARMDRGNTIYF	TRBJ1-3	TRBV6-5
CASSRQPNSNQPQHF	TRBJ1-5	TRBV2
CASSQGQEKLFF	TRBJ1-4	TRBV7-6
CASSSYRSGDEQYF	TRBJ2-7	TRBV11-2
CASSYGTQEKNTEAFF	TRBJ1-1	TRBV6-5
CAISEKAANTGELFF	TRBJ2-2	TRBV10-3
CASSLGGAGETQYF	TRBJ2-5	TRBV9